This T cell receptor (beta chain) was captured in a study of prognosis after radiotherapy for stage I lung cancer. Study-wide context: There were around 15 patients with newly diagnosed primary stage I lung tumors and several patients with oligometastatic NSCLC after surgical resection of the primary tumor.

Two-round multiplex PCR amplified TCR beta CDR3 from genomic DNA. Used in first-round PCR were primers specific to each TRBV and TRBJ gene. TCRdb analysed the multiplex PCR reads with MiXCR anew, one entry per CDR3 protein. The table shows fewer than 25,000 distinct CDR3 sequences, with 50% occurring only once. Investigators drew approximately 5.8 milliliters of peripheral blood at each of two time points. This clonotype is a singleton in its sample. As yet, its antigen is unknown. Study results and caveats: In patients receiving stereotactic body radiation therapy, unique TCR clone counts fell afterward, median roughly 10,000 versus 7,000. Gene usage of TRBV and TRBJ reportedly differed between patients with and without metastases.

V lost 0 bases and J lost 6, with 19 bases in between. From germline, CDR1 is SGHRS and CDR2 YFSETQ. The CDR3 covers 16 residues. V gene TRBV5-1 combines with J gene TRBJ2-7, with a tentative D call TRBD1 (8 bases). Sequencing used PBMCs, obtained before or after stereotactic body radiation therapy (not recorded which). The receptor comes from a donor over 45 with non-small cell lung cancer. The CDR3 region is CASSLAAGTGGGEQYF. The CDR3 nucleotides are TGCGCCAGCAGCTTGGCCGCCGGTACAGGGGGGGGCGAGCAGTACTTC.